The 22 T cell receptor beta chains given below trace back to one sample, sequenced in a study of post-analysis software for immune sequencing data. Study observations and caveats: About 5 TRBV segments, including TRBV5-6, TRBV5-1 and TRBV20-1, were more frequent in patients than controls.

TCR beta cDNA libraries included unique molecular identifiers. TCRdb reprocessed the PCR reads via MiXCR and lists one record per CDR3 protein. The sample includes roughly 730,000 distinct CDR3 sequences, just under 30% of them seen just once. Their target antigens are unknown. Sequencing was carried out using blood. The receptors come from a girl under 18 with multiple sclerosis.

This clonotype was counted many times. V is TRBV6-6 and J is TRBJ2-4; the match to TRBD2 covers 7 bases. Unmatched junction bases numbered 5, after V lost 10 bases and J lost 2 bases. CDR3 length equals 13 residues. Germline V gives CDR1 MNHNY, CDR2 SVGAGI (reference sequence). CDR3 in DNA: TGTGCCACCGGGGAGGGGCCCAAAAACATTCAGTACTTC. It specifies CATGEGPKNIQYF.

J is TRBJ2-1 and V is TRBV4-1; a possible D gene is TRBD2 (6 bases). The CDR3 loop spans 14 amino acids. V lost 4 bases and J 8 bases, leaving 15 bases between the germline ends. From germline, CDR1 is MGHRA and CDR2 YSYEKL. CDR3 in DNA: TGCGCCAGCAGCCCTGCGACGGGGGATGATGAGCAGTTCTTC. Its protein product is CASSPATGDDEQFF.

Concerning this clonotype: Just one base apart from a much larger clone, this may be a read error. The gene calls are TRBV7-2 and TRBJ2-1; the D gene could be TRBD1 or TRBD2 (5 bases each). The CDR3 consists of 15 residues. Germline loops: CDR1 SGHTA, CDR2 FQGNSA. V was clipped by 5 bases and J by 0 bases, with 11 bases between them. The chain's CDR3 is CASSARDASYNEQFF. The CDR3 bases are TGTGCCAGCAGCGCACGGGACGCCTCCTACAATGAGCAGTTCTTC.

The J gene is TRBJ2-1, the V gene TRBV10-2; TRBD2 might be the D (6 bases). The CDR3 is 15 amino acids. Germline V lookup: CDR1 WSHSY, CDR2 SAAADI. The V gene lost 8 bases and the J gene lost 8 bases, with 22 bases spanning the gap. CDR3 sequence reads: CASGGLENPNDEQFF. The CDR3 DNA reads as TGCGCCAGCGGGGGACTCGAGAACCCGAATGATGAGCAGTTCTTC.

Here the CDR3 reads CASSPGKRSLLESYGYTF. CDR3 nucleotide sequence: TGTGCCAGCAGCCCGGGGAAAAGGAGCCTTCTAGAGAGCTATGGCTACACCTTC. The chain uses TRBV11-2 and TRBJ1-2; D unclear. This CDR3 is built from 18 residues. V lost 5 bases and J 4 bases, leaving 26 bases between the germline ends. In germline, CDR1 is SGHAT, CDR2 FQNNGV.

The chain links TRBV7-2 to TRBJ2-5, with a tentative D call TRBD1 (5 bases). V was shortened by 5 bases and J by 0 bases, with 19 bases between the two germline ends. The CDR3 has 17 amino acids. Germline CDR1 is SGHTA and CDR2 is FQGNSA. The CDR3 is CASSAPEVGPYQETQYF. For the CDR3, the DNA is TGTGCCAGCAGCGCCCCCGAGGTGGGGCCGTACCAAGAGACCCAGTACTTC.

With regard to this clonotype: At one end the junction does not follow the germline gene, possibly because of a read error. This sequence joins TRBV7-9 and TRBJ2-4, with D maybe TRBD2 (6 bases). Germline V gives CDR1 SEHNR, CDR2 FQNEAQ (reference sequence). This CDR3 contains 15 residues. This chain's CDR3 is CASSPQSGARNIQYF. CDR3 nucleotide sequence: TGTGCCAGCAGCCCTCAATCGGGAGCCAGAAACATTCAGTACTTC.

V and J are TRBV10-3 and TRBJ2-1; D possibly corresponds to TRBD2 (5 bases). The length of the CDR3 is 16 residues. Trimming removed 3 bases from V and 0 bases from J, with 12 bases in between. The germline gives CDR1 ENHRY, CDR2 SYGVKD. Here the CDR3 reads CAISDPGESSYNEQFF. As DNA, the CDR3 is TGTGCCATCAGTGACCCCGGGGAAAGCTCCTACAATGAGCAGTTCTTC.

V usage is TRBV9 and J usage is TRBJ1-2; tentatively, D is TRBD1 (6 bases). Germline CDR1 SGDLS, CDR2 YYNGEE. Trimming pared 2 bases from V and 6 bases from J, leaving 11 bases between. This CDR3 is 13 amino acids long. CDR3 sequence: CASSVGHRDGYTF. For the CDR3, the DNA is TGTGCCAGCAGCGTGGGACATCGGGATGGCTACACCTTC.

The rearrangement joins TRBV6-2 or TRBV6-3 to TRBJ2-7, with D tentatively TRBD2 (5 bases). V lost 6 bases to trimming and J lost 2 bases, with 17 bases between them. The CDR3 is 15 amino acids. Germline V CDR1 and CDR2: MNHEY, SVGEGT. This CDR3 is CASSYPTSRPYEQYF. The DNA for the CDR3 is TGTGCCAGCAGCTACCCCACTAGTCGGCCCTACGAGCAGTACTTC.

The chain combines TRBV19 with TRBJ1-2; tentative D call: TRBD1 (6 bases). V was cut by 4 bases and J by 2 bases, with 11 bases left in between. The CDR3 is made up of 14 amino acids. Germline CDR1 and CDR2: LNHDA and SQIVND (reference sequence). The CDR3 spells CASSKSRGNYGYTF. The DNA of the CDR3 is TGTGCCAGTAGTAAATCAAGGGGGAACTATGGCTACACCTTC.

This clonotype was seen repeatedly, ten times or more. The CDR3 sequence: CAITDRWQTSGYTF. The DNA of the CDR3 is TGTGCCATCACGGACAGGTGGCAAACTTCGGGCTACACCTTC. This chain uses TRBV10-3 with TRBJ1-2, with TRBD1 matching over 7 bases. J lost 8 bases, V lost 7 bases, and 13 bases had no gene match. This CDR3 is built from 14 residues. Germline loops: CDR1 ENHRY, CDR2 SYGVKD.

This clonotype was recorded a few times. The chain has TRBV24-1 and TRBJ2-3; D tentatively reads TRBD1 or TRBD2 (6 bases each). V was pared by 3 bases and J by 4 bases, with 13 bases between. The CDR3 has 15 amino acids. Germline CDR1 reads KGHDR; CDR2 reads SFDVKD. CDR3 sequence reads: CATSDTVGGADTQYF. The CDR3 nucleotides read TGTGCCACCAGTGATACCGTCGGGGGCGCAGATACGCAGTATTTT.

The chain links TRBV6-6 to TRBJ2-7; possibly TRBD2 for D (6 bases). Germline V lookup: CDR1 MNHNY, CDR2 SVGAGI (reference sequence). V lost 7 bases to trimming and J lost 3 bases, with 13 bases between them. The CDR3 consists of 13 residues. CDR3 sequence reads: CASTREIGYEQYF. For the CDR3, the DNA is TGTGCCAGCACCCGGGAGATAGGCTACGAGCAGTACTTC.

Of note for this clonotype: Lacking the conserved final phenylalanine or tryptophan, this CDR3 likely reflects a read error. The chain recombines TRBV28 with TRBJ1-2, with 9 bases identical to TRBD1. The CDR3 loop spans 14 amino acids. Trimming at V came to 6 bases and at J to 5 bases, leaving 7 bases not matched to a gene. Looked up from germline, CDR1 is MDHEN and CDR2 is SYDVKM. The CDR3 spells CASRRTGGRYGYTS. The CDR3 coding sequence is TGTGCCAGCAGACGTACAGGGGGCCGGTATGGCTACACCTCC.

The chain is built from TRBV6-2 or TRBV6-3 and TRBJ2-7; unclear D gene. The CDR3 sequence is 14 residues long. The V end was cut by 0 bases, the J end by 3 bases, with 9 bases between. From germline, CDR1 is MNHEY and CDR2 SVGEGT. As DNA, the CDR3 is TGTGCCAGCAGTTACTCGGACGGGTACTACGAGCAGTACTTC. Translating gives CASSYSDGYYEQYF.

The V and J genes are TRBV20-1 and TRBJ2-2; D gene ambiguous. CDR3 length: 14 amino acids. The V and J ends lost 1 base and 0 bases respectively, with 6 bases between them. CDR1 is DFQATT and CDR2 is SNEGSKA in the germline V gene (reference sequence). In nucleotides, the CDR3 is TGCAGTGCTAGAGTAGGGACGAACACCGGGGAGCTGTTTTTT. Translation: CSARVGTNTGELFF.

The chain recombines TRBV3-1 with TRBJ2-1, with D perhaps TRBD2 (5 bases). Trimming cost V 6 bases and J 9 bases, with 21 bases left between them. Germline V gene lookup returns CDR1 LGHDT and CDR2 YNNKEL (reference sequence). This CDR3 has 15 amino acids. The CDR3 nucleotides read TGTGCCAGCAGTCTCACCACGGACTGGCCCGGTGAGCAGTTCTTC. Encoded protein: CASSLTTDWPGEQFF.

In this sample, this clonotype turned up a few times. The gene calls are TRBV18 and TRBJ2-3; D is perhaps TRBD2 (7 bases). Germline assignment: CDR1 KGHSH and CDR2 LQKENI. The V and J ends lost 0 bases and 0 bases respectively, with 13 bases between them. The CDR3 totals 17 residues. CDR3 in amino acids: CASSPPSGGLSTDTQYF. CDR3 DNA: TGTGCCAGCTCACCACCTTCGGGGGGCCTTAGCACAGATACGCAGTATTTT.

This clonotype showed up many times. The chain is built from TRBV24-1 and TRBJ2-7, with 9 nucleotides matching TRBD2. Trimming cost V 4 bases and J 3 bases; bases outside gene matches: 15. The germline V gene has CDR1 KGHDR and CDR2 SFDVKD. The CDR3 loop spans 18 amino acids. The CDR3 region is CATSDARGGLAGIYEQYF. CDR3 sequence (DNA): TGTGCCACCAGTGACGCCCGGGGTGGCCTAGCGGGAATCTACGAGCAGTACTTC.

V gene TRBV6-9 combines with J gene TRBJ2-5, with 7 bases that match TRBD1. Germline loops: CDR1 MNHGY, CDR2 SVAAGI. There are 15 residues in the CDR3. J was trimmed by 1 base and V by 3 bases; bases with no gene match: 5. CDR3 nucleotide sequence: TGTGCCAGCAGTTACCGGGACAGATCCCAAGAGACCCAGTACTTC. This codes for CASSYRDRSQETQYF.

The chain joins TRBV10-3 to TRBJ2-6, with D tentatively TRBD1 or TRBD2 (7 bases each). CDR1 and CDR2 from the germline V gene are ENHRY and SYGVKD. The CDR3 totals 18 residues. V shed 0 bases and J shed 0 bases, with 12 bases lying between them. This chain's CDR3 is CAISESQGGSSGANVLTF. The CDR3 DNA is TGTGCCATCAGTGAGTCTCAGGGGGGGAGCTCTGGGGCCAACGTCCTGACTTTC.